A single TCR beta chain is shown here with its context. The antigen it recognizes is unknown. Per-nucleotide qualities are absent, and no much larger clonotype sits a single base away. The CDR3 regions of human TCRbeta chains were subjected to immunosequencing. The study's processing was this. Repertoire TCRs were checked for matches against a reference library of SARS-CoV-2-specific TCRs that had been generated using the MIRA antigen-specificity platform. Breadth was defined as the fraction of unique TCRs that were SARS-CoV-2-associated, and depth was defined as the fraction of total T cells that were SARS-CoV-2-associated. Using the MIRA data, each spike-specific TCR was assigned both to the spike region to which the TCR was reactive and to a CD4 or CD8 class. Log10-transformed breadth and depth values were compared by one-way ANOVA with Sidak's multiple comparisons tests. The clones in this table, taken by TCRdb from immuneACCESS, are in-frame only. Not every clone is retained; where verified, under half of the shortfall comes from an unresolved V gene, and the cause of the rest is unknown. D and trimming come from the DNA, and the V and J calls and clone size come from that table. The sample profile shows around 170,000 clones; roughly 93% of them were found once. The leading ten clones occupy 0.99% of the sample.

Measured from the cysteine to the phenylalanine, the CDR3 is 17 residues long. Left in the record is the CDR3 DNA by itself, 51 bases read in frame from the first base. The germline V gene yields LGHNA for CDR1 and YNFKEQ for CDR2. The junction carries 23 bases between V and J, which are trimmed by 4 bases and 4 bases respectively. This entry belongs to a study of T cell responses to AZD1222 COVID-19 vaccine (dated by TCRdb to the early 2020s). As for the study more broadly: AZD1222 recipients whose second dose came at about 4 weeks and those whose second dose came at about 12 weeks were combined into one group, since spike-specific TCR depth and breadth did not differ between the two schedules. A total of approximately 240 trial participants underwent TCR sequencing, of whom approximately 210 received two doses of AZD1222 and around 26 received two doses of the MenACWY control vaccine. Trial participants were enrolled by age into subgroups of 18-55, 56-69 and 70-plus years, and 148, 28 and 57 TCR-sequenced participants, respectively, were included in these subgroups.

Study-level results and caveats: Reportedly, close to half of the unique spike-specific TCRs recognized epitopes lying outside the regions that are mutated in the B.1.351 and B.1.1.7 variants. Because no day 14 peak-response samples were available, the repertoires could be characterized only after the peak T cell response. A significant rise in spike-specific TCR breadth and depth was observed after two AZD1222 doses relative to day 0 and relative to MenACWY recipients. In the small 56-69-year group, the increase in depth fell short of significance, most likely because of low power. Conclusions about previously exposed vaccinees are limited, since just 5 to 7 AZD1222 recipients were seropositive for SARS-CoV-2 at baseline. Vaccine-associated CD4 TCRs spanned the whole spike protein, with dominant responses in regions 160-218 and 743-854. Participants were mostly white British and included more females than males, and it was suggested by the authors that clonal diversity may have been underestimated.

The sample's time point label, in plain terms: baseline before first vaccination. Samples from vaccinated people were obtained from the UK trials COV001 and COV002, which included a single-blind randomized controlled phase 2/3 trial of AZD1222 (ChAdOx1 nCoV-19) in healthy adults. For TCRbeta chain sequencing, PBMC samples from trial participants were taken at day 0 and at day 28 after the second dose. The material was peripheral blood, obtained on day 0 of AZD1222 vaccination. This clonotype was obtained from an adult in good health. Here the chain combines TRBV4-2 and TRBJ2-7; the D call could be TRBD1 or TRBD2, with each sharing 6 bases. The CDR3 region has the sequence CASSPMGGPGQGYEQYF. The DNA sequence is TGTGCCAGCAGCCCGATGGGGGGTCCGGGACAAGGTTACGAGCAGTACTTC.